This TCR beta chain was sequenced for a study of blood T cell repertoires in COVID-19. Study context: T cells, B-cell-depleted T cells, or PBMCs provided the cDNA or gDNA that served as material.

Generated by immunoSEQ multiplex PCR, the TCRdb table keeps only in-frame clones and is missing some. The table includes 470,000 or so clones, 75% to 90% detected once. CDR1 and CDR2 from the germline V gene are SGHNT and YYREEE (reference sequence). The CDR3 runs to 12 residues. V was shortened by 4 bases and J by 12 bases, with 11 bases between the two germline ends. The rearrangement uses TRBV5-4 and TRBJ1-6; D unclear. Material: peripheral blood. This clonotype was obtained from a woman in her 30s with acute or convalescent COVID-19. CDR3 nucleotides: TGTGCCAGCAGCCGTACCCCGGGACCCCTCCACTTT. It codes for CASSRTPGPLHF.